The 14 T cell receptor beta chains below all came from one sample that was sequenced in a study of cytomegalovirus exposure and HLA in healthy donors. The PCR ran on 60 Vbeta and 13 Jbeta primers. Profiled with immunoSEQ multiplex PCR; TCRdb holds only in-frame clones, not every one. Among 120,000 to 150,000 clones listed, around 78% were seen once. Input material: PBMCs. All receptors come from a woman under 30 in good health and CMV-seronegative.

The chain links TRBV4-1 to TRBJ1-1; D unresolved. This CDR3 region has 14 residues. V was cut by 1 base and J by 1 base, with 7 bases left in between. Germline V CDR1 and CDR2: MGHRA, YSYEKL. CDR3 amino acids: CASSQARKNTEAFF. DNA of the CDR3: TGCGCCAGCAGCCAAGCGAGGAAGAACACTGAAGCTTTCTTT.

This rearrangement joins TRBV23-1 to TRBJ2-7; possibly TRBD2 for D (5 bases). TRBV23-1 is marked as an open reading frame, function uncertain. The germline V and J ends were trimmed by 0 bases and 6 bases, with 18 bases remaining between them. This CDR3 region has 16 residues. CDR3 protein: CASSQSWRKQFGEQYV. The CDR3 DNA sequence: TGCGCCAGCAGTCAATCATGGAGGAAACAGTTTGGCGAGCAGTACGTC.

This chain links TRBV6-1 with TRBJ1-2, with D tentatively TRBD1 (5 bases). The germline CDR1 and CDR2 sequences are MNHNS and SASEGT. This CDR3 is 12 amino acids long. V lost 2 bases to trimming and J lost 11 bases, with 12 bases between them. In DNA form, the CDR3 reads TGTGCCAGCAGTGAATACGGGGGGGAGTACACCTTC. As protein: CASSEYGGEYTF.

The chain combines TRBV7-9 with TRBJ2-5, with D perhaps matching TRBD1 (6 bases). V dropped 4 bases and J dropped 6 bases, with 18 bases sitting between them. CDR1 and CDR2 (germline): SEHNR, FQNEAQ (reference sequence). This CDR3 is built from 15 residues. Written as DNA, the CDR3 is TGTGCCAGCAGCTCCCCACTCTTGGGGGCCAAGACCCAGTACTTC. It translates to CASSSPLLGAKTQYF.

CDR3 nucleotide sequence: TGTGCCAGCAGCCTCGAGGACAGATACTACAATGAGCAGTTCTTC. Residues: CASSLEDRYYNEQFF. The chain couples TRBV5-4 to TRBJ2-1; the D gene is possibly TRBD1 (6 bases). The V end lost 4 bases, the J end lost 3 bases, and 14 bases lay between the germline ends. Germline loops: CDR1 SGHNT, CDR2 YYREEE (reference sequence). The CDR3 length is 15 residues. Based on the CDR3 plus reference TRBV5-4 and TRBJ2-1, the full variable domain is ETGVTQSPTHLIKTRGQQVTLRCSSQSGHNTVSWYQQALGQGPQFIFQYYREEENGRGNFPPRFSGLQFPNYSSELNVNALELDDSALYLCASSLEDRYYNEQFFGPGTRLTVL.

V gene TRBV11-3 combines with J gene TRBJ1-1; D might be TRBD1 (6 bases). The CDR3 runs to 14 residues. V lost 5 bases and J 4 bases, leaving 14 bases between the germline ends. Germline values: CDR1 SGHNT, CDR2 YENEEA. The CDR3 region has the DNA TGTGCCAGCAGCCCCCAAGCAGGGGCCACTGAAGCTTTCTTT. Its translation: CASSPQAGATEAFF.

This clone was counted only a few times. The chain uses TRBV7-2 and TRBJ2-7; tentative D call: TRBD1 (5 bases). Looked up from germline, CDR1 is SGHTA and CDR2 is FQGNSA. The CDR3 has 13 residues. The V and J ends lost 5 bases and 9 bases respectively, with 17 bases between them. Written as DNA, the CDR3 is TGTGCCAGCAGCACCCAAGACAGAACGGGGCAGTACTTC. It specifies CASSTQDRTGQYF.

The chain carries TRBV5-1 and TRBJ2-2; D call uncertain. Trimming stripped 2 bases from V and 0 bases from J, with 5 bases between. CDR3 size: 14 residues. Germline V gene data show CDR1 as SGHRS and CDR2 as YFSETQ. In DNA form, the CDR3 reads TGCGCCAGCAGCTTACAGCCGAACACCGGGGAGCTGTTTTTT. It is translated as CASSLQPNTGELFF.

The J gene is TRBJ1-6, the V gene TRBV15; D is undetermined. V lost 5 bases and J 7 bases, leaving 15 bases between the germline ends. Germline V CDR1 and CDR2: LNHNV, YYDKDF (reference sequence). The CDR3 consists of 15 residues. As DNA, the CDR3 is TGTGCCACCAGCTTTTCGCAGGATAAAAATTCACCCCTCCACTTT. It specifies CATSFSQDKNSPLHF.

The chain links TRBV28 to TRBJ2-7; maybe TRBD1 (5 bases). Germline CDR1 is MDHEN and CDR2 is SYDVKM. The CDR3 covers 15 residues. With 3 bases removed from V and 4 bases from J, the gap between germline ends came to 16 bases. The CDR3 DNA is TGTGCCAGCAGTTTTACAGGAGCCACCCTTTACGAGCAGTACTTC. Its protein is CASSFTGATLYEQYF.

The chain uses TRBV7-2 and TRBJ1-2; 10 nucleotides match TRBD1. CDR1 and CDR2 (germline): SGHTA, FQGNSA. This CDR3 is built from 18 residues. After removal of 0 bases from V and 0 bases from J, the junction contained 7 bases not matched to a gene. The CDR3 loop is CASSLAGTGVRANYGYTF. The CDR3 nucleotides are TGTGCCAGCAGCTTAGCCGGGACAGGGGTCCGAGCTAACTATGGCTACACCTTC.

Of note for this clone: At one end the junction does not follow the germline gene, possibly because of a read error. The V call is TRBV6-1, the J call TRBJ1-5; a possible D gene is TRBD1 (5 bases). This CDR3 has 14 amino acids. The germline gives CDR1 MNHNS, CDR2 SASEGT. CDR3: CASREGAPNQPQHF. The CDR3, as DNA: TGTGCCAGCAGGGAAGGGGCTCCGAATCAGCCCCAGCATTTT.

V and J are TRBV19 and TRBJ2-1; D is unresolved. Germline CDR1 and CDR2: LNHDA and SQIVND (reference sequence). The CDR3 is made up of 12 amino acids. V was cut by 4 bases and J by 4 bases, with 5 bases left in between. CDR3 DNA sequence: TGTGCCAGTAGTAGGGCTTACAATGAGCAGTTCTTC. Residues: CASSRAYNEQFF. Using reference TRBV19 and TRBJ2-1 for the parts outside the CDR3, the full variable domain is DGGITQSPKYLFRKEGQNVTLSCEQNLNHDAMYWYRQDPGQGLRLIYYSQIVNDFQKGDIAEGYSVSREKKESFPLTVTSAQKNPTAFYLCASSRAYNEQFFGPGTRLTVL.

The chain has TRBV5-6 and TRBJ2-3, with TRBD2 identical over 9 bases. In germline, CDR1 is SGHDT, CDR2 YYEEEE. CDR3 length equals 16 residues. V lost 0 bases, J lost 2 bases, and 4 bases stayed unmatched. This CDR3 is CASSLETSGPTDTQYF. The CDR3 DNA follows: TGTGCCAGCAGCTTGGAGACTAGCGGACCCACAGATACGCAGTATTTT.